In this sample, the clone carrying this T cell receptor beta chain turned up a few times. The source of the sample is a study of control samples from healthy donors and cancer patients. The length of the CDR3 is 15 residues. V lost 7 bases to trimming and J lost 5 bases, with 20 bases between them. The germline gives CDR1 MNHEY, CDR2 SVGAGI. Sequenced by immunoSEQ multiplex PCR; TCRdb stores in-frame clones only, minus some. This table has 150,000 to 200,000 clones, roughly 95% appearing once. The V call is TRBV6-5, the J call TRBJ1-2; weak D call: TRBD1 (5 bases). This sequence was found in a woman under 40 in good health. Sequenced: blood. Written as DNA, the CDR3 is TGTGCCAGCATCGCTCAGTCGGGGCTGGGATATGGCTACACCTTC. It is translated as CASIAQSGLGYGYTF.